What follows are 23 T cell receptor beta chains derived from one specimen sequenced in a study of shared clonotypes between healthy human individuals. The assay was immunoSEQ multiplex PCR, and TCRdb's table has in-frame clones only and misses some. The table records about 980,000 clones, around 80% of them present only once. Sequenced sample: memory CD4+ T cells sorted from blood. Stated subset: CD45RA-negative fraction. All receptors come from a man younger than 35 in good health.

The rearrangement joins TRBV7-2 to TRBJ2-3; 8 nucleotides match TRBD1. The V segment lost 1 base and the J segment 2 bases; nucleotides outside the gene matches: 14. The CDR3 is 19 amino acids. Germline-derived CDR1 and CDR2 are SGHTA and FQGNSA. The CDR3 DNA reads as TGTGCCAGCAGCTTAGGTGGCAGGGGGCGAACTTTGTACACAGATACGCAGTATTTT. Translated, it gives CASSLGGRGRTLYTDTQYF.

The chain combines TRBV27 with TRBJ1-6; unclear D gene. This CDR3 spans 15 amino acids. Trimming left V 8 bases short and J 0 bases short, with 11 bases between. Germline V CDR1 and CDR2: MNHEY, SMNVEV (reference sequence). CDR3 in DNA: TGTGCCAGCTGTACTAGAAGCTCCTATAATTCACCCCTCCACTTT. It yields the protein CASCTRSSYNSPLHF.

The V and J genes are TRBV5-1 and TRBJ2-7; D perhaps matches TRBD1 (6 bases). The CDR3 is 14 amino acids. Between the trimmed V and J ends, which lost 5 bases and 2 bases, there was a span of 14 bases. The germline V gene has CDR1 SGHRS and CDR2 YFSETQ. CDR3 nucleotide sequence: TGCGCCAGCAGTCACGGACAGCCACCCTACGAGCAGTACTTC. Protein product: CASSHGQPPYEQYF.

The chain couples TRBV11-2 to TRBJ2-5, with D possibly matching TRBD2 (6 bases). The CDR3 length is 14 residues. Germline CDR1 and CDR2: SGHAT and FQNNGV. The V and J ends lost 5 bases and 4 bases respectively, with 14 bases between them. The CDR3 region is CASSRGWDLETQYF. CDR3 in DNA: TGTGCCAGCAGCCGGGGGTGGGACCTAGAGACCCAGTACTTC.

This clone has only one observation. This chain joins TRBV18 and TRBJ2-7, with 12 bases identical to TRBD1. Per germline, CDR1 KGHSH and CDR2 LQKENI. J was trimmed by 1 base and V by 3 bases; bases with no gene match: 10. CDR3 length equals 18 residues. The CDR3 nucleotides are TGTGCCAGCTCACCCGGGACAGGGGGCAGGTTCGGTTCCTACGAGCAGTACTTC. It translates to CASSPGTGGRFGSYEQYF.

About this clone: This sample also contains other DNA sequences that code for the same CDR3. The rearrangement uses TRBV11-2 and TRBJ2-7; no clear D. V was cut by 5 bases and J by 3 bases, with 8 bases left in between. In germline, CDR1 is SGHAT, CDR2 FQNNGV. CDR3 size: 12 residues. The CDR3: CASSLGRYEQYF. The CDR3 DNA follows: TGTGCCAGCAGCCTCGGGCGCTACGAGCAGTACTTC.

CDR3 sequence: CASNPGTAGFTDTQYF. In nucleotides, the CDR3 is TGCGCCAGCAACCCCGGGACAGCTGGCTTCACAGATACGCAGTATTTT. V gene TRBV5-1 combines with J gene TRBJ2-3; 7 positions match TRBD1. The J segment lost 2 bases and the V segment lost 6 bases, leaving 12 bases of the junction unmatched. Germline-derived CDR1 and CDR2 are SGHRS and YFSETQ. This CDR3 is 16 amino acids long.

This chain links TRBV5-4 with TRBJ1-3; the D is unclear. Germline CDR1 and CDR2: SGHNT and YYREEE (reference sequence). V lost 0 bases and J 4 bases, leaving 11 bases between the germline ends. The CDR3 extends over 15 amino acids. The CDR3 nucleotides are TGTGCCAGCAGCTTGGATGGAACGTCCGGAAACACCATATATTTT. The encoded protein is CASSLDGTSGNTIYF.

The CDR3 region has the DNA TGCGCCAGCAGGCCACTGACAGAAATCAACACTGAAGCTTTCTTT. Its translation: CASRPLTEINTEAFF. The chain links TRBV5-1 to TRBJ1-1, with D possibly TRBD1 on 5 matching bases. Looked up from germline, CDR1 is SGHRS and CDR2 is YFSETQ. V was cut by 5 bases and J by 2 bases, with 16 bases left in between. The length of the CDR3 is 15 residues.

Remarks on this clone: One end of the junction is discordant with germline, which a read error may explain. The chain joins TRBV5-1 to TRBJ1-2; D is unresolved. In germline, CDR1 is SGHRS, CDR2 YFSETQ. The CDR3 totals 16 residues. The CDR3 DNA sequence: TGCGCCAGCAGCTTGGATGGTGGGGTCGGAAACTCTGGCTACACCTTC. Translated: CASSLDGGVGNSGYTF.

V gene TRBV19 combines with J gene TRBJ2-1, with TRBD2 matching 15 bases. The length of the CDR3 is 20 residues. With 9 bases clipped from V and 4 bases from J, the junction kept 19 bases outside the gene matches. From germline, CDR1 is LNHDA and CDR2 SQIVND (reference sequence). The CDR3 reads CASMKRTSGGAGPGYNEQFF. CDR3 coding DNA: TGTGCCAGCATGAAGAGGACTAGCGGGGGGGCCGGCCCAGGATACAATGAGCAGTTCTTC.

The J gene is TRBJ1-1, the V gene TRBV19, with TRBD1 matching over 8 bases. After removal of 8 bases from V and 7 bases from J, the junction contained 6 bases not matched to a gene. In germline, CDR1 is LNHDA, CDR2 SQIVND (reference sequence). The CDR3 is made up of 12 amino acids. The CDR3 region is CASSDREIEAFF. The DNA of the CDR3 is TGTGCCAGTTCGGACAGGGAAATTGAAGCTTTCTTT.

The chain employs TRBV7-2 and TRBJ2-5; 10 nucleotides align to TRBD1. The length of the CDR3 is 15 residues. Germline CDR1 reads SGHTA; CDR2 reads FQGNSA. Germline trimming cut 4 bases from V and 10 bases from J; bases unmatched to any gene: 12. The CDR3 loop is CASSSRGQGRLGQYF. CDR3 nucleotide sequence: TGTGCCAGCAGCTCCCGGGGACAGGGGAGATTGGGCCAGTACTTC.

A few counts support this clone. This chain links TRBV6-6 with TRBJ2-7, with TRBD2 matching 8 bases. CDR3 size: 14 residues. After removal of 2 bases from V and 2 bases from J, the junction contained 2 bases not matched to a gene. Germline CDR1 MNHNY, CDR2 SVGAGI (reference sequence). The CDR3 region is CASSYGGRTYEQYF. The CDR3 DNA follows: TGTGCCAGCAGTTACGGCGGGAGGACCTACGAGCAGTACTTC.

The genes are TRBV29-1 and TRBJ2-2; 14 positions match TRBD2. This CDR3 region has 13 residues. CDR1 SQVTM and CDR2 ANQGSEA come from the germline V gene. V lost 5 bases, J lost 11 bases, and 4 bases stayed unmatched. This CDR3 reads CSVWGTSGSELFF. DNA for the CDR3: TGCAGCGTTTGGGGGACTAGCGGGAGCGAGCTGTTTTTT.

V and J are TRBV5-4 and TRBJ2-1, with 9 positions matching TRBD2. The germline V gene encodes CDR1 SGHNT and CDR2 YYREEE (reference sequence). Unmatched junction bases numbered 9, after V lost 4 bases and J lost 4 bases. This CDR3 is 16 amino acids long. The CDR3, as DNA: TGTGCCAGCAGCCCTAGCGGGACCACCCTGTACAATGAGCAGTTCTTC. Translating gives CASSPSGTTLYNEQFF.

The chain employs TRBV5-4 and TRBJ2-7; 11 bases are a match to TRBD2. Germline CDR1 reads SGHNT; CDR2 reads YYREEE (reference sequence). The ends lost 0 bases at V and 0 bases at J; junction bases unmatched: 2. The CDR3 is 16 residues long. The CDR3 DNA sequence: TGTGCCAGCAGCTTGGGACTAGCGGGAAACTCCTACGAGCAGTACTTC. As protein: CASSLGLAGNSYEQYF. Filled out from reference TRBV5-4 and TRBJ2-7, the complete variable domain reads ETGVTQSPTHLIKTRGQQVTLRCSSQSGHNTVSWYQQALGQGPQFIFQYYREEENGRGNFPPRFSGLQFPNYSSELNVNALELDDSALYLCASSLGLAGNSYEQYFGPGTRLTVT.

The chain links TRBV2 to TRBJ2-7; tentatively, D is TRBD2 (5 bases). The germline V and J ends were trimmed by 8 bases and 7 bases, with 15 bases remaining between them. The germline gives CDR1 SNHLY, CDR2 FYNNEI. This CDR3 has 12 residues. The DNA for the CDR3 is TGTGCCAGCTTCCTAGCCGGGCGGGAGCAGTACTTC. Its protein product is CASFLAGREQYF.

V and J are TRBV15 and TRBJ2-3; a weak D match, TRBD1 (6 bases). This CDR3 region has 14 residues. V gave up 5 bases and J gave up 4 bases, with 13 bases separating them. From germline, CDR1 is LNHNV and CDR2 YYDKDF (reference sequence). CDR3 nucleotides: TGTGCCACCAGCGTACAGGGAGTGGCAGATACGCAGTATTTT. Protein product: CATSVQGVADTQYF.

The chain is built from TRBV7-2 and TRBJ1-2; D gene unclear. Trimming shortened V by 1 base and J by 0 bases, and 6 bases separated the two germline ends. The CDR3 covers 14 residues. CDR1 SGHTA and CDR2 FQGNSA come from the germline V gene. CDR3 in amino acids: CASSLVVTNYGYTF. The CDR3 coding sequence is TGTGCCAGCAGCTTAGTTGTGACTAACTATGGCTACACCTTC.

The rearrangement joins TRBV6-5 to TRBJ2-5, with D tentatively TRBD1 or TRBD2 (5 bases each). V was cut by 2 bases and J by 6 bases, with 16 bases left in between. The CDR3 has 15 residues. The germline V gene has CDR1 MNHEY and CDR2 SVGAGI. The CDR3 nucleotides read TGTGCCAGCAGTTACGGGGGTGGCCCCCAGAAGACCCAGTACTTC. Its translation is CASSYGGGPQKTQYF.

The chain couples TRBV18 to TRBJ1-6; 9 bases are a match to TRBD1. Looked up from germline, CDR1 is KGHSH and CDR2 is LQKENI. CDR3 length equals 16 residues. After removal of 3 bases from V and 7 bases from J, the junction contained 7 bases not matched to a gene. CDR3 nucleotides: TGTGCCAGCTCACCGCTCCCACAGGGGGCAAATTCACCCCTCCACTTT. It specifies CASSPLPQGANSPLHF.

This clone was seen more than once but under ten times. The chain recombines TRBV7-8 with TRBJ1-2; D gene unclear. CDR1 and CDR2 from the germline V gene are SGHVS and FQNEAQ. The CDR3 totals 13 residues. The V end lost 0 bases, the J end lost 3 bases, and 5 bases lay between the germline ends. The CDR3 protein is CASSLAGDYGYTF. The CDR3 region has the DNA TGTGCCAGCAGCTTAGCCGGGGACTATGGCTACACCTTC.